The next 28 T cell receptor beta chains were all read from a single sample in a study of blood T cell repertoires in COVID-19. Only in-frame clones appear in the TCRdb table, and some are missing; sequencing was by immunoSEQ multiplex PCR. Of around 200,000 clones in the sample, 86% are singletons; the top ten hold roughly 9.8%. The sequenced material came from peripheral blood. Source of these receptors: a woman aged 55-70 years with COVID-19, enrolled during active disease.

The CDR3 is CAIMSTSGNYNEQFF. DNA for the CDR3: TGTGCCATCATGTCCACTAGCGGGAATTACAATGAGCAGTTCTTC. J is TRBJ2-1 and V is TRBV10-3, with TRBD2 matching over 10 bases. V was pared by 7 bases and J by 4 bases, with 7 bases of the junction left unmatched. The CDR3 loop spans 15 amino acids. Germline V gives CDR1 ENHRY, CDR2 SYGVKD.

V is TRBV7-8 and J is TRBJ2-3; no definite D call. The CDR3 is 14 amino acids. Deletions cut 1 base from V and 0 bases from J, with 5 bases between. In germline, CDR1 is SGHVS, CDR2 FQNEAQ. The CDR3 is CASSLDSSTDTQYF. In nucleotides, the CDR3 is TGTGCCAGCAGCTTAGACAGCAGCACAGATACGCAGTATTTT.

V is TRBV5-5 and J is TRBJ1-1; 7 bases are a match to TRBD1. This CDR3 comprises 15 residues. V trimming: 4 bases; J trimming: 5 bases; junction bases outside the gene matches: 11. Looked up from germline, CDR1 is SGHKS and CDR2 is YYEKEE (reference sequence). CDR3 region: CASSLTGTVRTEAFF. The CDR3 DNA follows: TGTGCCAGCAGCCTAACTGGGACAGTAAGAACTGAAGCTTTCTTT.

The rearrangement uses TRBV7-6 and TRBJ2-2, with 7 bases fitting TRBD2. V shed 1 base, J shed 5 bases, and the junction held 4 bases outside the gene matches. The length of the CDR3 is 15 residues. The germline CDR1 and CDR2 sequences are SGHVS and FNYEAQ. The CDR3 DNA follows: TGTGCCAGCAGCTTAGTAGCGGGTTCAACCGGGGAGCTGTTTTTT. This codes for CASSLVAGSTGELFF.

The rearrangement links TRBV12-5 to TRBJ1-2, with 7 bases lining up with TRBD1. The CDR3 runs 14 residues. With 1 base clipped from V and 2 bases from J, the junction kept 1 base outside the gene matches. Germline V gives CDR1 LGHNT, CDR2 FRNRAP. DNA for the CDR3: TGTGCTAGTGGTTTGGAGACAGGGAACTATGGCTACACCTTC. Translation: CASGLETGNYGYTF. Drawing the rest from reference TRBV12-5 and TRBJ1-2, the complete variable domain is DARVTQTPRHKVTEMGQEVTMRCQPILGHNTVFWYRQTMMQGLELLAYFRNRAPLDDSGMPKDRFSAEMPDATLATLKIQPSEPRDSAVYFCASGLETGNYGYTFGSGTRLTVV.

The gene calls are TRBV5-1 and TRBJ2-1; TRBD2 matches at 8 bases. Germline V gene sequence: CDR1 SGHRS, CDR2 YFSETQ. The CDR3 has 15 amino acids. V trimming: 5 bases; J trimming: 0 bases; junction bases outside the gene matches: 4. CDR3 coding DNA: TGCGCCAGCAGACAAAGCGGGAGCTCCTACAATGAGCAGTTCTTC. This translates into CASRQSGSSYNEQFF.

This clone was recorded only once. DNA of the CDR3: TGTGCCAGCCTCCTGCTAGGAGGGCTCACAGATACGCAGTATTTT. Translated, it gives CASLLLGGLTDTQYF. V usage is TRBV7-2 and J usage is TRBJ2-3; D possibly corresponds to TRBD2 (6 bases). The CDR3 is 15 amino acids. Germline CDR1 is SGHTA and CDR2 is FQGNSA. V shed 8 bases and J shed 2 bases, with 17 bases lying between them.

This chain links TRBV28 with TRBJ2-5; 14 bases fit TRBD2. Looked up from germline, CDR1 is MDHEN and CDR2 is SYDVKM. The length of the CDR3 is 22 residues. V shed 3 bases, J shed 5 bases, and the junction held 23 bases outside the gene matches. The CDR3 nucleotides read TGTGCCAGCAGTTTGGCACAGGATGGACTAGCGGGAGGCATCACTTCTTCGGAGACCCAGTACTTC. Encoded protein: CASSLAQDGLAGGITSSETQYF.

The CDR3 protein is CASSLPQREGPNEQFF. Written as DNA, the CDR3 is TGTGCCAGCAGCCTACCCCAGCGGGAGGGCCCAAATGAGCAGTTCTTC. The genes are TRBV14 and TRBJ2-1, with TRBD2 identical over 10 bases. V was pared by 4 bases and J by 7 bases, with 10 bases of the junction left unmatched. Germline lookup yields CDR1 SGHDN and CDR2 FVKESK. The CDR3 is 16 residues long. The variable domain in full, with the rest retrieved from reference TRBV14 and TRBJ2-1, is EAGVTQFPSHSVIEKGQTVTLRCDPISGHDNLYWYRRVMGKEIKFLLHFVKESKQDESGMPNNRFLAERTGGTYSTLKVQPAELEDSGVYFCASSLPQREGPNEQFFGPGTRLTVL.

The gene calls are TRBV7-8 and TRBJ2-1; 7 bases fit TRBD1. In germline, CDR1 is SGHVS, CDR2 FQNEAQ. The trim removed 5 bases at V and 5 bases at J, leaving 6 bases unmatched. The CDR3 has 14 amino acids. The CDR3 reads CASSVRDSNNEQFF. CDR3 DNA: TGTGCCAGCAGCGTCCGGGACAGCAACAATGAGCAGTTCTTC.

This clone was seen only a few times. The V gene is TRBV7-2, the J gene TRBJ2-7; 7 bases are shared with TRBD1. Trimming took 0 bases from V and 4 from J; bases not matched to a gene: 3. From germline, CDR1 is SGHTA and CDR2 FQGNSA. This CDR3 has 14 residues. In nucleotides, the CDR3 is TGTGCCAGCAGCTTAGCCCTCAGGGGGTACGAGCAGTACTTC. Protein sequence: CASSLALRGYEQYF.

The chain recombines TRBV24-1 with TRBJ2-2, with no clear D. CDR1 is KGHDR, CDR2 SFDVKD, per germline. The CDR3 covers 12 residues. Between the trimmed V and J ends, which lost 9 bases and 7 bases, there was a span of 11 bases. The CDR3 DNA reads TGTGCCACCTACAGTCCCGTCGGGGAGCTGTTTTTT. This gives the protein CATYSPVGELFF.

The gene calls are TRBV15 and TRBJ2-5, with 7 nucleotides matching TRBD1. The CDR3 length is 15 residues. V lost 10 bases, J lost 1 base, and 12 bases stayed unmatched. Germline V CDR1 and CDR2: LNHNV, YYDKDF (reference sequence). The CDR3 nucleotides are TGTGCCATTAGCCGTACAGGGGCAATCCAAGAGACCCAGTACTTC. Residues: CAISRTGAIQETQYF.

CDR3 sequence (DNA): TGTGCCAGCAGTCTGACAGGCTATGGCTACACCTTC. It is translated as CASSLTGYGYTF. V and J are TRBV2 and TRBJ1-2; weak D call: TRBD1 (6 bases). The CDR3 length is 12 residues. Germline CDR1 and CDR2: SNHLY and FYNNEI. Trimming took off 5 bases at V and 4 bases at J, with 8 bases between the two ends.

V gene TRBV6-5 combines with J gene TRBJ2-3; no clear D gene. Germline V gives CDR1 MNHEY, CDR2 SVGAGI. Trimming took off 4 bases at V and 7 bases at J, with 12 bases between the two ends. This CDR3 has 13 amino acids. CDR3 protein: CASSLQITYTQYF. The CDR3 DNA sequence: TGTGCCAGCAGTTTACAAATAACCTATACGCAGTATTTT.

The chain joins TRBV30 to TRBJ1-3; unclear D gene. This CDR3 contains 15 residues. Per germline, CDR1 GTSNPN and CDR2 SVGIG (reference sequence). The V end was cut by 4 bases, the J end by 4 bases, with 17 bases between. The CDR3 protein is CAWTPSFPRGNTIYF. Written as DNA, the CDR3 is TGTGCCTGGACCCCCTCTTTCCCTCGGGGAAACACCATATATTTT.

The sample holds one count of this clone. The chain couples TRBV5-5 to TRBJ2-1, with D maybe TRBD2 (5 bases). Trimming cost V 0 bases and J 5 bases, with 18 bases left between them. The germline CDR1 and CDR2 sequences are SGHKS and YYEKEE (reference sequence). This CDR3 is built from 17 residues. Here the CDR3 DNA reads TGTGCCAGCAGCTTGGCCGGTAGTGGGAGAATGGACAATGAGCAGTTCTTC. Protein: CASSLAGSGRMDNEQFF.

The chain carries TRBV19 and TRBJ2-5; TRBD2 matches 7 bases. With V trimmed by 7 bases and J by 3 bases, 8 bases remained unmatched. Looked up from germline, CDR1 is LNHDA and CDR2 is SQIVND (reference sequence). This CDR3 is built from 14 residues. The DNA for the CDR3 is TGTGCCAGTACTACGGGGACTATTGAAGAGACCCAGTACTTC. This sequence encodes CASTTGTIEETQYF.

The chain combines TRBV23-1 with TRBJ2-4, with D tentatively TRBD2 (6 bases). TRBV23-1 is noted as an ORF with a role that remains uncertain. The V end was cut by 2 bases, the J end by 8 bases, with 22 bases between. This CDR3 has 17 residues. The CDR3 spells CASSQVTPGPSGDIQYF. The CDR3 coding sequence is TGCGCCAGCAGTCAAGTTACCCCCGGACCTTCGGGAGACATTCAGTACTTC.

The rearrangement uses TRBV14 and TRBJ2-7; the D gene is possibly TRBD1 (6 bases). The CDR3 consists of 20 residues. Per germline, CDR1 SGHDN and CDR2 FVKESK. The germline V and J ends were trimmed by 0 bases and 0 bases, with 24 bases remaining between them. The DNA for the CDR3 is TGTGCCAGCAGCCAAGATTGGGGCACGACGGGACATATCCGCTCCTACGAGCAGTACTTC. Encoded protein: CASSQDWGTTGHIRSYEQYF.

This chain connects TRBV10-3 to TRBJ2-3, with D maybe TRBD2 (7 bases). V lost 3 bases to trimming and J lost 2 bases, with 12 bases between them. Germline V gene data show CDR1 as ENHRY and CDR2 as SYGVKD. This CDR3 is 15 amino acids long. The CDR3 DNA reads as TGTGCCATCAGTGAAGGGGGAGGGGCCACAGATACGCAGTATTTT. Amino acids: CAISEGGGATDTQYF.

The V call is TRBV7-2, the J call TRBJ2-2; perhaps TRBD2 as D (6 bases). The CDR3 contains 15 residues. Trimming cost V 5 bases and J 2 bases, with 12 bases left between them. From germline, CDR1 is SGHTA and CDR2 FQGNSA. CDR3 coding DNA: TGTGCCAGCAGCCTCGGGGGACCCAACACCGGGGAGCTGTTTTTT. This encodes CASSLGGPNTGELFF.

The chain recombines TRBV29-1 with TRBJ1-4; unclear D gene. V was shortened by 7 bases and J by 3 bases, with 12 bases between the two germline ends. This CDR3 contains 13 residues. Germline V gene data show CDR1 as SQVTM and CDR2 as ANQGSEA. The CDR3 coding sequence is TGCAGCGGGTCATATTCGGCTAATGAAAAACTGTTTTTT. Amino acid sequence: CSGSYSANEKLFF.

In DNA, the CDR3 is TGTGCTAGTGGTTTGGGGGCCCTGATGCCCCAGCATTTT. Translating gives CASGLGALMPQHF. The V and J genes are TRBV12-5 and TRBJ1-5; D remains unclear. V lost 1 base to trimming and J lost 9 bases, with 10 bases between them. Germline loops: CDR1 LGHNT, CDR2 FRNRAP. This CDR3 spans 13 amino acids.

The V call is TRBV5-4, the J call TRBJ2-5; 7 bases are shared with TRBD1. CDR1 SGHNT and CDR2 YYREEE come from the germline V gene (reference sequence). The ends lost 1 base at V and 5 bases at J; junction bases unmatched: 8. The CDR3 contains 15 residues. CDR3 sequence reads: CASSLRQGVGETQYF. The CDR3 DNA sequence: TGTGCCAGCAGCTTGAGGCAGGGGGTGGGTGAGACCCAGTACTTC.

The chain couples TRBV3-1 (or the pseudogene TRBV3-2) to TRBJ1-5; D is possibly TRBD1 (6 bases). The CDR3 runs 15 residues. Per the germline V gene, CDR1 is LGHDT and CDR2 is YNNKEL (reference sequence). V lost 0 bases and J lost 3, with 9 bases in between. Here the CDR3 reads CASSQDGQINQPQHF. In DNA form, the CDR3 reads TGTGCCAGCAGCCAAGATGGACAGATCAATCAGCCCCAGCATTTT.

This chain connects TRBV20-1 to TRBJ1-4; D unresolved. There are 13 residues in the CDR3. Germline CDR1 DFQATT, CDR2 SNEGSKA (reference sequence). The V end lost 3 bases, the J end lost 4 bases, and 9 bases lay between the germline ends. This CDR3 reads CSASGSYNEKLFF. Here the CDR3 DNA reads TGCAGTGCTAGTGGCAGTTATAATGAAAAACTGTTTTTT.

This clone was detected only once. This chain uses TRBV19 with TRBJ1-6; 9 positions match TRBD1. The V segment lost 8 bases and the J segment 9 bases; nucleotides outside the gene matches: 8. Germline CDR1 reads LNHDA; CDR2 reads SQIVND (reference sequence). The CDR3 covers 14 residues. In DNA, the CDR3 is TGTGCCAGTTGTCCGGACAGGGGAAGTTCACCCCTCCACTTT. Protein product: CASCPDRGSSPLHF.